This TCR beta chain was recorded in a study of T cell responses to AZD1222 COVID-19 vaccine. Broader study findings: Most donors were white British, females outnumbered males, and clonal diversity was possibly underestimated. Dominant at 160-218 and 743-854, vaccine-associated CD4 TCRs also spanned spike. Following two doses of AZD1222, Spike-specific TCR breadth and depth rose. At baseline, seropositivity was found in only 5 to 7 AZD1222 recipients.

With respect to this clone: What it binds is not known.

The method was immunoSEQ multiplex PCR; TCRdb's version includes in-frame clones alone and lacks a portion of them. The sample yields about 39,000 clones, about 88% seen once. The sample in question was peripheral blood, obtained 28 days after the second dose of the MenACWY control vaccine. The TCR was taken from an adult who received the MenACWY meningococcal vaccine as a control.

As DNA, the CDR3 is TGTGCCAGCAGCTACTTAGCGGGAGGCGCCTACAATGAGCAGTTCTTC. Translating gives CASSYLAGGAYNEQFF. V gene TRBV7-6 combines with J gene TRBJ2-1, with 10 positions matching TRBD2. The trim removed 4 bases at V and 2 bases at J, leaving 5 bases unmatched. There are 16 residues in the CDR3. Germline-derived CDR1 and CDR2 are SGHVS and FNYEAQ.